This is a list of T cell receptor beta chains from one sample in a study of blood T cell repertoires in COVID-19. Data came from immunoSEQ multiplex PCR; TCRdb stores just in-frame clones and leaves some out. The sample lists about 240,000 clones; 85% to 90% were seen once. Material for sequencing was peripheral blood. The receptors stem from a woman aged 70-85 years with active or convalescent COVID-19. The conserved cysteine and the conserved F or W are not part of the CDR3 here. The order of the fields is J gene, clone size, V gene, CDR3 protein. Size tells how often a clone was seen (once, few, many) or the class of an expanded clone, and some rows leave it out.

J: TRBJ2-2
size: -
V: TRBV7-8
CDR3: ASGGQGAVGELF

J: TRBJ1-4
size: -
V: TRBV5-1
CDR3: ASSRGAWGDEKLF

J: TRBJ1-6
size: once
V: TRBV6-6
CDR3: ASLKKDRDNSPLH

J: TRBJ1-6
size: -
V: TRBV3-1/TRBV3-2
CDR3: ASSQVFGRGEGSPLH

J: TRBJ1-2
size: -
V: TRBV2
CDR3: ASSRRGFDYGYT

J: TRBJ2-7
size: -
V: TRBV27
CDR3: ACRASGVGEQY

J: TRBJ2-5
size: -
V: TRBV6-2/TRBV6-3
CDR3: ASSLPGGRTQY

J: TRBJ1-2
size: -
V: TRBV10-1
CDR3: ASSDNRNYGYT

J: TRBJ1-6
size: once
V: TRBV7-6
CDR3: ASSFDDRESPLH

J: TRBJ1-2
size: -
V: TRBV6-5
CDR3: ASTETGRSYGYT

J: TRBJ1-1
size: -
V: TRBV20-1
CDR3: SASQGDTEAF

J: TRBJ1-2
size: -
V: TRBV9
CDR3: ASSVGQANYGYT

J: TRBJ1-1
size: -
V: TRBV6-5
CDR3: ASRLKGGNTEAF

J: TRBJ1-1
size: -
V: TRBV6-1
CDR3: ASSEYGSMNTEAF